These 25 T cell receptor beta chains came from one sample sequenced in a study of blood T cell repertoires in COVID-19. Profiling relied on immunoSEQ multiplex PCR, and the TCRdb table lists in-frame clones only, not all of them. The sample includes 200,000 to 250,000 clones, 80% to 90% of them seen just once. The sequenced sample was PBMCs or T cells enriched from blood (not recorded which). These receptors were collected from a woman in her twenties or thirties who had been exposed to COVID-19.

The chain couples TRBV7-2 to TRBJ1-5; D call uncertain. The V gene lost 1 base and the J gene lost 0 bases, with 7 bases spanning the gap. The CDR3 consists of 15 residues. The germline CDR1 and CDR2 sequences are SGHTA and FQGNSA. CDR3 nucleotides: TGTGCCAGCAGCTTAGGCCGGTATAGCAATCAGCCCCAGCATTTT. It codes for CASSLGRYSNQPQHF.

V usage is TRBV6-1 and J usage is TRBJ1-1; a possible D gene is TRBD1 (5 bases). CDR1 and CDR2 from the germline V gene are MNHNS and SASEGT. The CDR3 has 13 amino acids. Deletions cut 2 bases from V and 12 bases from J, with 16 bases between. Written as DNA, the CDR3 is TGTGCCAGCAGTGAAAGGGCGGAGGGGACGCCTTTCTTT. It encodes CASSERAEGTPFF.

The chain combines TRBV6-4 with TRBJ1-1; 11 bases fit TRBD1. Per the germline V gene, CDR1 is MRHNA and CDR2 is SNTAGT. This CDR3 has 17 residues. V trimming: 0 bases; J trimming: 5 bases; junction bases outside the gene matches: 8. The CDR3 DNA follows: TGTGCCAGCAGTGACTCGACACTGGACAGGGGGCATACTGAAGCTTTCTTT. It encodes CASSDSTLDRGHTEAFF.

The chain carries TRBV7-3 and TRBJ2-2; 7 bases line up with TRBD1. Germline CDR1 reads SGHTA; CDR2 reads FQGTGA. The CDR3 covers 14 residues. Unmatched junction bases numbered 7, after V lost 5 bases and J lost 7 bases. For the CDR3, the DNA is TGTGCCAGCAGCCCGACAGGGAGATACGGGGAGCTGTTTTTT. This sequence encodes CASSPTGRYGELFF.

This sequence joins TRBV5-4 and TRBJ1-4; D is possibly TRBD1 (6 bases). This CDR3 spans 13 amino acids. Looked up from germline, CDR1 is SGHNT and CDR2 is YYREEE (reference sequence). Trimming took 6 bases from V and 10 from J, leaving 16 bases between them. This CDR3 is CASTARVGGKLFF. DNA of the CDR3: TGTGCCAGCACCGCGCGGGTAGGGGGAAAACTGTTTTTT.

This clone appeared a single time. The J gene is TRBJ1-5, the V gene TRBV12-3 or TRBV12-4; no firm D call. The CDR3 is 13 amino acids. V was trimmed by 4 bases and J by 4 bases, leaving 8 bases between them. CDR3 sequence: CASSYMENQPQHF. DNA of the CDR3: TGTGCCAGCAGTTACATGGAGAATCAGCCCCAGCATTTT.

This clone is a singleton in its sample. This sequence joins TRBV27 and TRBJ2-7; no clear D gene. This CDR3 has 15 amino acids. Germline V gene lookup returns CDR1 MNHEY and CDR2 SMNVEV (reference sequence). The V end was cut by 4 bases, the J end by 3 bases, with 16 bases between. The DNA of the CDR3 is TGTGCCAGCAGTTATATCCCTAGGTCCCTCTACGAGCAGTACTTC. Translating gives CASSYIPRSLYEQYF.

The chain recombines TRBV11-3 with TRBJ2-2; D is perhaps TRBD1 (5 bases). CDR1 and CDR2 from the germline V gene are SGHNT and YENEEA. This CDR3 contains 14 residues. Trimming pared 5 bases from V and 3 bases from J, leaving 10 bases between. CDR3 sequence (DNA): TGTGCCAGCAGCGCACAGGTAGACACCGGGGAGCTGTTTTTT. Protein product: CASSAQVDTGELFF.

The chain uses TRBV7-8 and TRBJ2-7; the match to TRBD1 covers 10 bases. Germline V gene lookup returns CDR1 SGHVS and CDR2 FQNEAQ. CDR3 size: 14 residues. Germline trimming cut 6 bases from V and 4 bases from J; bases unmatched to any gene: 6. The CDR3: CASRYGTGVYEQYF. The CDR3 DNA follows: TGTGCCAGCAGATATGGGACAGGGGTGTACGAGCAGTACTTC.

V gene TRBV12-3 or TRBV12-4 combines with J gene TRBJ2-7, with D perhaps matching TRBD2 (5 bases). Trimming removed 2 bases at V and 8 bases at J, with 13 bases between. The CDR3 runs to 13 residues. The CDR3 reads CASSLKGARKQYF. The CDR3 nucleotides are TGTGCCAGCAGTTTAAAGGGAGCCCGCAAGCAGTACTTC.

This chain uses TRBV7-2 with TRBJ2-3, with 9 bases identical to TRBD2. The J segment lost 2 bases and the V segment lost 5 bases, leaving 5 bases of the junction unmatched. Germline loops: CDR1 SGHTA, CDR2 FQGNSA. This CDR3 has 15 amino acids. The CDR3 region has the DNA TGTGCCAGCAGCCCACAGCGGGGGGCCACAGATACGCAGTATTTT. Translation gives CASSPQRGATDTQYF.

In regard to this clone: The junction shows a germline mismatch at one end, possibly a read error. The genes are TRBV20-1 and TRBJ1-4; the D is unclear. The CDR3 runs to 8 residues. CDR1 and CDR2 (germline): DFQATT, SNEGSKA (reference sequence). The CDR3 protein is CSASRDFF. The CDR3 DNA reads TGCAGTGCTAGTCGGGATTTCTTT.

The CDR3, as DNA: TGCAGCGTTGGGTCCACAGGAAGTTGGAACTATGGCTACACCTTC. Its protein product is CSVGSTGSWNYGYTF. The rearrangement links TRBV29-1 to TRBJ1-2, with D maybe TRBD1 (5 bases). The CDR3 loop spans 15 amino acids. Trimming took off 4 bases at V and 2 bases at J, with 17 bases between the two ends. Germline CDR1 is SQVTM and CDR2 is ANQGSEA. The variable domain in full, completed from reference TRBV29-1 and TRBJ1-2, reads SAVISQKPSRDICQRGTSLTIQCQVDSQVTMMFWYRQQPGQSLTLIATANQGSEATYESGFVIDKFPISRPNLTFSTLTVSNMSPEDSSIYLCSVGSTGSWNYGYTFGSGTRLTVV.

In this sample, this clone turned up a few times. This chain connects TRBV2 to TRBJ1-2; 7 nucleotides align to TRBD1. V shed 7 bases and J 7 bases; nucleotides not matched to a gene: 12. Germline V gives CDR1 SNHLY, CDR2 FYNNEI. CDR3 length: 14 residues. The CDR3 DNA is TGTGCCAGCAAACTGTGGGACAGCGGCTTTGGCTACACCTTC. It codes for CASKLWDSGFGYTF.

In its sample, this clone was seen a few times. The V call is TRBV27, the J call TRBJ1-5, with 8 bases that match TRBD1. The V segment lost 8 bases and the J segment 9 bases; nucleotides outside the gene matches: 21. This CDR3 contains 17 residues. In germline, CDR1 is MNHEY, CDR2 SMNVEV (reference sequence). The CDR3 sequence is CASHSTSGTGRMGPQHF. Written as DNA, the CDR3 is TGTGCCAGCCATTCCACCTCCGGGACAGGCCGTATGGGGCCCCAGCATTTT.

The V and J genes are TRBV4-2 and TRBJ2-7; TRBD2 aligns across 14 bases. V was pared by 4 bases and J by 7 bases, with 3 bases of the junction left unmatched. CDR3 length: 14 residues. Germline assignment: CDR1 LGHNA and CDR2 YNFKEQ. In DNA, the CDR3 is TGTGCCAGCAGCCGCGGACTAGCGGGGGGAGAGCAGTACTTC. It encodes CASSRGLAGGEQYF.

The V and J genes are TRBV5-5 and TRBJ1-3, with TRBD1 identical over 11 bases. V lost 0 bases to trimming and J lost 4 bases; unmatched junction nucleotides: 6. This CDR3 has 17 amino acids. From germline, CDR1 is SGHKS and CDR2 YYEKEE (reference sequence). DNA for the CDR3: TGTGCCAGCAGCTTGGTGGGACAGGGGGATCGAGGAAACACCATATATTTT. Encoded protein: CASSLVGQGDRGNTIYF.

This clone was picked up one time. The J gene is TRBJ2-7, the V gene TRBV9; D is perhaps TRBD1 (7 bases). V was pared by 4 bases and J by 0 bases, with 14 bases between. The germline V gene encodes CDR1 SGDLS and CDR2 YYNGEE. This CDR3 has 15 residues. CDR3: CASSPSGGYSYEQYF. Here the CDR3 DNA reads TGTGCCAGCAGCCCGTCAGGGGGGTACTCCTACGAGCAGTACTTC.

The chain recombines TRBV9 with TRBJ2-3, with D perhaps TRBD2 (7 bases). The CDR3 loop spans 21 amino acids. Germline V gene lookup returns CDR1 SGDLS and CDR2 YYNGEE. The V end lost 0 bases, the J end lost 1 base, and 27 bases lay between the germline ends. The CDR3 DNA reads TGTGCCAGCAGCGTAGCTCTCGGTGGGGGGGCCGAGCGAGCGGGCACAGATACGCAGTATTTT. This encodes CASSVALGGGAERAGTDTQYF.

A few counts support this clone. The chain employs TRBV28 and TRBJ1-5, with D tentatively TRBD1 (5 bases). Per germline, CDR1 MDHEN and CDR2 SYDVKM. CDR3 length equals 14 residues. The ends were cut back, 5 bases at V and 4 bases at J, with 12 bases in the middle. The CDR3 DNA is TGTGCCAGCAGTCGCGGCGGGGCGAATCAGCCCCAGCATTTT. Its protein is CASSRGGANQPQHF.

The chain joins TRBV5-1 to TRBJ2-7; maybe TRBD1 (6 bases). Per germline, CDR1 SGHRS and CDR2 YFSETQ. The length of the CDR3 is 17 residues. V gave up 1 base and J gave up 2 bases, with 19 bases separating them. The CDR3 spells CASSLSQGYSVTYEQYF. DNA for the CDR3: TGCGCCAGCAGCTTGAGTCAGGGGTACTCGGTAACCTACGAGCAGTACTTC.

This chain links TRBV5-1 with TRBJ2-3; 9 bases are shared with TRBD1. The V gene's germline CDR1 is SGHRS and CDR2 YFSETQ. The V segment lost 5 bases and the J segment 6 bases; nucleotides outside the gene matches: 16. CDR3 length equals 17 residues. As DNA, the CDR3 is TGCGCCAGCAGGGAGGGGACAGGGACGGGTATCGCGGATACGCAGTATTTT. Translated, it gives CASREGTGTGIADTQYF. The variable domain in full, completed from reference TRBV5-1 and TRBJ2-3, reads KAGVTQTPRYLIKTRGQQVTLSCSPISGHRSVSWYQQTPGQGLQFLFEYFSETQRNKGNFPGRFSGRQFSNSRSEMNVSTLELGDSALYLCASREGTGTGIADTQYFGPGTRLTVL.

The sample holds many counts of this clone. The gene calls are TRBV9 and TRBJ2-7, with D tentatively TRBD2 (5 bases). The CDR3 consists of 13 residues. The V gene lost 0 bases and the J gene lost 6 bases, with 10 bases spanning the gap. Germline V lookup: CDR1 SGDLS, CDR2 YYNGEE. Here the CDR3 reads CASSVVDYSEQYF. DNA of the CDR3: TGTGCCAGCAGCGTAGTCGACTACAGCGAGCAGTACTTC.

This chain connects TRBV29-1 to TRBJ1-2; 11 bases map to TRBD1. The ends lost 6 bases at V and 6 bases at J; junction bases unmatched: 6. Germline CDR1 is SQVTM and CDR2 is ANQGSEA. The CDR3 length is 13 residues. The CDR3 DNA is TGCAGCGTCCCCCGGACAGGGGGCAATGGCTACACCTTC. Encoded protein: CSVPRTGGNGYTF. The entire variable domain, with the rest obtained from reference TRBV29-1 and TRBJ1-2, is as follows: SAVISQKPSRDICQRGTSLTIQCQVDSQVTMMFWYRQQPGQSLTLIATANQGSEATYESGFVIDKFPISRPNLTFSTLTVSNMSPEDSSIYLCSVPRTGGNGYTFGSGTRLTVV.

Comment on this clone: Other nucleotide sequences in the sample specify the same CDR3. The chain employs TRBV24-1 and TRBJ2-7; 8 positions agree with TRBD1. CDR1 KGHDR and CDR2 SFDVKD come from the germline V gene. V trimming: 4 bases; J trimming: 2 bases; junction bases outside the gene matches: 3. CDR3 length equals 14 residues. The CDR3 reads CATSDPDRAYEQYF. CDR3 DNA: TGTGCCACCAGTGACCCGGACAGGGCCTACGAGCAGTACTTC.